This section outlines one TCR beta chain sequence together with its context. Antigen: not known. This sample was included in a study of T cell responses to AZD1222 COVID-19 vaccine. The V and J ends lost 4 bases and 4 bases, in that order; junction bases with no gene match: 12. The CDR3 runs to 17 residues. Germline V CDR1 and CDR2: LNHDA, SQIVND (reference sequence). Notes on the study in general: Clonal diversity was possibly underestimated, and the donors were mostly white British, with more females.

The assay was immunoSEQ multiplex PCR, and TCRdb's table has in-frame clones only and misses some. The table shows 60,000 to 80,000 clones, with approximately 90% occurring only once. The TCR originated in an adult in good health. The chain joins TRBV19 to TRBJ1-2, with TRBD1 matching 10 bases. The input for sequencing was peripheral blood, taken on day 0 of AZD1222 vaccination. The CDR3 coding sequence is TGTGCCAGTAGTACCGAACGTGGGACAGGGGTGGGCTATGGCTACACCTTC. Its translation is CASSTERGTGVGYGYTF.